This entry concerns a single TCR beta chain. Its antigen is not identified. This sample stems from a study of T cell responses to AZD1222 COVID-19 vaccine. Whole-study results and caveats: Baseline seropositivity occurred in only a handful of AZD1222 recipients. Researchers took repertoire samples only after the peak T cell response had come. With dominance at 160-218 and 743-854, vaccine-associated CD4 TCRs spanned spike. Nearly half of spike-specific TCRs reportedly target unmutated variant regions.

Clones were read by immunoSEQ multiplex PCR, and TCRdb kept only the in-frame ones, dropping some. In the table there are 130,000 to 150,000 clones, more than 90% of which are singletons. The CDR3 is 13 residues long. V lost 5 bases, J lost 2 bases, and 9 bases lay in between. This sequence originates from an adult in good health. Sequenced here: peripheral blood, sampled on day 0 of AZD1222 vaccination. This chain links TRBV12-3 or TRBV12-4 with TRBJ2-5; unclear D gene. CDR3 DNA sequence: TGTGCCAGCAGTATCCGCGCTCAAGAGACCCAGTACTTC. It codes for CASSIRAQETQYF.